Listed below are T cell receptor beta chains from one sample, sequenced in a study of cytomegalovirus exposure and HLA in healthy donors. Method: immunoSEQ multiplex PCR; TCRdb's copy keeps in-frame clones and lacks some. The sample lists around 150,000 clones; roughly 70% were seen once. Sequences were obtained from PBMCs. The receptors stem from a man aged 35 to 55 in good health and CMV-seronegative. Each CDR3 is given with its conserved first and last residue. D genes are given only for firm matches. A row's size may be missing; if present it is once, few, many or a size class.

d_gene | j_gene | v_gene | abundance | CDR3nt | CDR3aa
- | TRBJ1-6 | TRBV6-5 | - | TGTGCCAGCAGTTACTCGAGCGGTGCCGGTTCACCCCTCCACTTT | CASSYSSGAGSPLHF
TRBD2 | TRBJ2-1 | TRBV13 | - | TGTGCCAGCAGCTTAAGTCTAGCGGGGGTTGAGCAGTTCTTC | CASSLSLAGVEQFF
TRBD1 | TRBJ2-5 | TRBV5-1 | - | TGCGCCAGCAGCTCGTTCGGACAGGGTAGGCAAGAGACCCAGTACTTC | CASSSFGQGRQETQYF
TRBD2 | TRBJ2-7 | TRBV28 | few | TGTGCCAGCAGTTTGAGCGGGGGCCCCTCCTACGAGCAGTACTTC | CASSLSGGPSYEQYF
TRBD1 | TRBJ2-2 | TRBV25-1 | - | TGTGCCAGCAGTGTCCCGGGACAGGGGTGGGGCCCCGGGGAGCTGTTTTTT | CASSVPGQGWGPGELFF
TRBD1 | TRBJ2-5 | TRBV7-2 | - | TGTGCCAGCAGCTTAGGGCCCCCGACAGGGGCGAGGTACCAAGAGACCCAGTACTTC | CASSLGPPTGARYQETQYF
TRBD2 | TRBJ2-5 | TRBV6-5 | - | TGTGCCAGCAGTCCTGCGGGAGCGGTCCAAGAGACCCAGTACTTC | CASSPAGAVQETQYF
- | TRBJ2-1 | TRBV5-1 | - | TGCGCCAGCAGCACGAGGACGGGATCCTACAATGAGCAGTTCTTC | CASSTRTGSYNEQFF
- | TRBJ1-6 | TRBV11-2 | - | TGTGCCAGCAGCCCATTTAAGCTTCTCTATAATTCACCCCTCCACTTT | CASSPFKLLYNSPLHF
- | TRBJ2-1 | TRBV7-8 | - | TGTGCCATCTCTTCACGGGAGTTCTTC | CAISSREFF